This T cell receptor beta chain was recorded in a study of shared clonotypes between healthy human individuals. Study conclusions and caveats: Memory subsets had estimated richness that was generally smaller than that of naive subsets. It was expected that sequencing depth would affect clonotype sharing among donors.

Of note for this clone: Its specificity is not known.

Germline lookup yields CDR1 SGHAT and CDR2 FQNNGV. The V gene lost 0 bases and the J gene lost 5 bases, with 8 bases spanning the gap. The CDR3 loop spans 13 amino acids. Authors' analysis steps: Owing to the provision of junction-only sequences devoid of quality scores by immunoSEQ, filtering differed. The method was immunoSEQ multiplex PCR; TCRdb's version includes in-frame clones alone and lacks a portion of them. The DNA gave D and trimming, while V, J and clone size come from that table. The table records 1.4 million or so clones, 98% of them present only once. V usage is TRBV11-2 and J usage is TRBJ2-7; the D gene could be TRBD1 or TRBD2 (5 bases each). The receptor was isolated from a man under 40 in good health. The material sequenced was naive CD4+ T cells sorted from blood. Subset reported: CD45RA+ positively selected. The CDR3 loop is CASSLDQGDEQYF. CDR3 nucleotide sequence: TGTGCCAGCAGCTTAGATCAGGGAGACGAGCAGTACTTC.